This T cell receptor (beta chain) was profiled in a study of T cells in Graves' hyperthyroidism and ophthalmopathy. Study-wide background: The initial diagnosis was the point when peripheral blood was collected, ahead of any treatment.

Patients with ophthalmopathy all had a Clinical Activity Score of at least 3, a NOSPECS grade of at least 4 and duration under 3 months. Clinical symptoms, serum thyroxine, TRAb, thyroid ultrasound and orbital computed tomography informed diagnoses. The CDR3 covers 14 residues. V was pared by 4 bases and J by 0 bases, with 10 bases between. CDR1 is SQVTM, CDR2 ANQGSEA, per germline. Researchers took RNA transcripts and amplified the TCR beta CDR3 regions from them. The HTBI set primed first-round TCR CDR3 RT-PCR. TCRdb used MiXCR to reprocess the multiplex PCR reads, holding one entry per CDR3 protein. The sample holds 450,000 to 650,000 distinct CDR3 sequences; approximately 17% are singletons and the top ten take 15% to 20%.

The J gene is TRBJ2-1, the V gene TRBV29-1; TRBD2 might be the D (6 bases). This clonotype was obtained from a woman aged 18-29 years with Graves' ophthalmopathy. Sequenced sample: blood. In DNA form, the CDR3 reads TGCAGCGTTGCGCGGGGACGCTCCTACAATGAGCAGTTCTTC. Protein product: CSVARGRSYNEQFF.